A selection of T cell receptor beta chains follows, all from one sample in a study of blood T cell repertoires in COVID-19. Sequenced by immunoSEQ multiplex PCR; TCRdb stores in-frame clones only, minus some. The sample lists approximately 130,000 clones, 60% to 80% seen once, with 7.9% in the top ten. Material: peripheral blood. Receptors were obtained from a human donor in a cohort sampled during active COVID-19. The CDR3 runs from the conserved cysteine through the conserved F or W. The D gene is left open where the match is weak. Only part of the rows carry a size: once, few, many, or a class if the clone is expanded.

j_call d_call v_call clone_size cdr3_nt cdr3_aa
TRBJ1-3 NA TRBV14 NA TGTGCCAGCAGCCCCCGTCGGAACACCATATATTTT CASSPRRNTIYF
TRBJ1-2 NA TRBV7-8 NA TGTGCCAGCAGCTTAGATACAGGGACCTTTGGCTACACCTTC CASSLDTGTFGYTF
TRBJ1-5 NA TRBV6-5 NA TGTGCCAGCAGCCGGAGAGGGGGGGACAATCAGCCCCAGCATTTT CASSRRGGDNQPQHF
TRBJ2-7 NA TRBV10-2 once TGCGCCAGCAGTGTCTCAGACAGGGAGGACGAGCAGTACTTC CASSVSDREDEQYF
TRBJ2-4 NA TRBV28 NA TGTGCCAGCAGCCAGCGCTTAGCCAAAAACATTCAGTACTTC CASSQRLAKNIQYF
TRBJ1-5 NA TRBV6-1 NA TGTGCCAGCCGTGACCGGAGCAATCAGCCCCAGCATTTT CASRDRSNQPQHF
TRBJ2-7 TRBD2 TRBV10-3 NA TGTGCCATCAGGGGGACTAGCGGGGCCACCTACGAGCAGTACTTC CAIRGTSGATYEQYF
TRBJ2-7 TRBD2 TRBV4-1 NA TGCGCCAGCAGCCAACCTACTAGCGGGGGGTCCTACGAGCAGTACTTC CASSQPTSGGSYEQYF
TRBJ1-2 NA TRBV5-4 few TGTGCCAGCAGCTTAGAGGGTAACGGCTACACCTTC CASSLEGNGYTF
TRBJ2-2 TRBD1 TRBV27 NA TGTGCCAGCAGTACCTGGGACAGGGTCTCGACCGGGGAGCTGTTTTTT CASSTWDRVSTGELFF
TRBJ2-7 TRBD2 TRBV11-2 NA TGTGCCAGCAGCTTAACCGGGAGGGTAGCGGGAGAGTACGAGCAGTACTTC CASSLTGRVAGEYEQYF
TRBJ2-7 NA TRBV3-1/TRBV3-2 NA TGTGCCAGCAGCCAAGAAGCTGGGAGATACGAGCAGTACTTC CASSQEAGRYEQYF
TRBJ1-1 NA TRBV6-5 NA TGTGCCAGCACTAGAATTGGAGGGGAGACTGAAGCTTTCTTT CASTRIGGETEAFF
TRBJ2-7 NA TRBV9 NA TGTGCCAGCAGCCCGCTGGCGGTACCGTCCTACGAGCAGTACTTC CASSPLAVPSYEQYF
TRBJ2-2 TRBD1 TRBV19 NA TGTGCCAGTAGTACGACAGGGGTACCGGAGCTGTTTTTT CASSTTGVPELFF
TRBJ2-7 NA TRBV11-2 NA TGTGCCAGCAGCTTAGGGGGCCGCGAGCAGTACTTC CASSLGGREQYF
TRBJ2-1 NA TRBV27 once TGTGCCAGCAGCCTAGGGGTGTTGGCGGGGATGAATGAGCAGTTCTTC CASSLGVLAGMNEQFF
TRBJ2-7 TRBD1 TRBV13 once TGTGCCAGCAGCTTCAAGGGACAGGGGGCGGATGAGCAGTACTTC CASSFKGQGADEQYF
TRBJ1-3 NA TRBV4-1 few TGCGCCAGCAGCCAAGAGCGAGGGGGTGGAAACACCATATATTTT CASSQERGGGNTIYF
TRBJ1-1 TRBD1 TRBV6-5 NA TGTGCCAGCAGCAAGAGCCCAGGGGGAAACACTGAAGCTTTCTTT CASSKSPGGNTEAFF
TRBJ1-2 NA TRBV15 NA TGTGCCACCAGCAGAGAGGAGGAATCCTATGGCTACACCTTC CATSREEESYGYTF
TRBJ2-7 NA TRBV19 NA TGTGCCAGTAGCCCGGGACACCCCTCCTACGAGCAGTACTTC CASSPGHPSYEQYF
TRBJ2-7 TRBD2 TRBV7-2 once TGTGCCAGCAGCCCCACAGCGGGGAGTTTGTCCTACGAGCAGTACTTC CASSPTAGSLSYEQYF
TRBJ1-6 NA TRBV28 NA TGTGCCAGCAGACCGATCCGACAGCTCTATAATTCACCCCTCCACTTT CASRPIRQLYNSPLHF
TRBJ2-7 NA TRBV5-5 NA TGTGCCAGCAGCTTGGACGGACAGAACTACGAGCAGTACTTC CASSLDGQNYEQYF
TRBJ1-4 NA TRBV19 NA TGTGCCAGTAGTATCGACAGCCTGAATGAAAAACTGTTTTTT CASSIDSLNEKLFF
TRBJ1-5 NA TRBV19 NA TGTGCCAGTAGTCCAAGACAGGGCAATCAGCCCCAGCATTTT CASSPRQGNQPQHF
TRBJ1-4 NA TRBV5-5 once TGTGCCAGCAGCTTGGGGCAGGGGAACCCGGAAAAACTGTTTTTT CASSLGQGNPEKLFF
TRBJ1-5 NA TRBV2 once TGTGCCAGCAGTGCAGCTGGCGGACAGCCCCAGCATTTT CASSAAGGQPQHF
TRBJ1-1 TRBD1 TRBV28 NA TGTGCCAGCAGTTTGGGCAGGGGGCGCGGGGACACTGAAGCTTTCTTT CASSLGRGRGDTEAFF
TRBJ1-5 TRBD1 TRBV5-6 NA TGTGCCAGCAGCTTGCAGGGGGATCAGCCCCAGCATTTT CASSLQGDQPQHF
TRBJ2-7 TRBD1 TRBV12-5 NA TGTGCTAGCGGCCCGGGACAGGGATCCTACGAGCAGTACTTC CASGPGQGSYEQYF
TRBJ1-6 TRBD1 TRBV9 NA TGTGCCAGCAGGGCAGGACAGGATGGTTCACCCCTCCACTTT CASRAGQDGSPLHF
TRBJ2-7 NA TRBV6-6 NA TGTGCCAGCAGTTACTTAGGGGGACGGGACGAGCAGTACTTC CASSYLGGRDEQYF
TRBJ1-6 NA TRBV2 NA TGTGCCAGCAAGATGGGGGCCTTCTCTTATAATTCACCCCTCCACTTT CASKMGAFSYNSPLHF
TRBJ2-1 TRBD2 TRBV10-1 NA TGCGCCAGCAGTGACTCCTCGGGGGGAGACCTCTACAATGAGCAGTTCTTC CASSDSSGGDLYNEQFF
TRBJ2-7 TRBD1 TRBV11-2 NA TGTGCCAGCAGCTTAGATTTGTTGACAGGGATCCGCTACGAGCAGTACTTC CASSLDLLTGIRYEQYF
TRBJ1-1 NA TRBV6-4 NA TGTGCCAGCAGTCCCGGTCAGGGCACTGAAGCTTTCTTT CASSPGQGTEAFF
TRBJ1-1 NA TRBV6-1 few TGTGCCAGCAGTGAATTCGACTCAAAGGCTGAAGCTTTCTTT CASSEFDSKAEAFF
TRBJ1-2 NA TRBV28 NA TGTGCCAGCAGTCGGACAGTCTACGCCTATGGCTACACCTTC CASSRTVYAYGYTF
TRBJ1-5 TRBD1 TRBV4-2 NA TGTGCCAGCAGCCAAGAAGGACAGGGGGCGGGCAATCAGCCCCAGCATTTT CASSQEGQGAGNQPQHF
TRBJ2-3 NA TRBV12-5 few TGTGCTAGTGGTTTGGTCGAGGCTCCTATTATAATAGCAGATACGCAGTATTTT CASGLVEAPIIIADTQYF
TRBJ2-1 NA TRBV7-3 NA TGTGCCAGCAGCTTATTGGGGGGACTTAATGAGCAGTTCTTC CASSLLGGLNEQFF
TRBJ2-7 TRBD1 TRBV5-1 NA TGCGCCAGCAGCCCTCCCCCGGGACAGGACCCGTACGAGCAGTACTTC CASSPPPGQDPYEQYF